Included here is one TCR beta chain sequence, with context. These data originate in a study of control samples from healthy donors and cancer patients. The table came from immunoSEQ multiplex PCR; TCRdb's copy has only in-frame clones and leaves some out. The sample has fewer than 95,000 clones, 86% seen once. This CDR3 is built from 15 residues. The V end was cut by 0 bases, the J end by 4 bases, with 9 bases between. CDR1 LGHNA and CDR2 YNFKEQ come from the germline V gene. The TCR was taken from a woman aged 45-65 years in good health. This chain joins TRBV4-2 and TRBJ2-2, with unresolved D. Sequencing input: blood. The CDR3 nucleotides read TGTGCCAGCAGCCAAGATAAGGGCAGCACCGGGGAGCTGTTTTTT. This translates into CASSQDKGSTGELFF.